This TCR beta chain was captured in a study of CD8 T cells in ankylosing spondylitis. This clonotype was detected ten times or more. From the 5' RACE reads, TCRdb called clonotypes with MiXCR, one entry per CDR3 protein. The sample shows about 35,000 distinct CDR3 sequences, 10% of them seen only once. This CDR3 has 13 amino acids. The germline V and J ends were trimmed by 4 bases and 0 bases, with 4 bases remaining between them. The TCR comes from a male donor with ankylosing spondylitis or in good health (not recorded which). The V gene is TRBV12-3 or TRBV12-4, the J gene TRBJ2-1; D is unclear. The sample consisted of blood, either unsorted or a sorted T cell fraction (not recorded which). Here the CDR3 DNA reads TGTGCCAGCAGTTGGGACTCCTACAATGAGCAGTTCTTC. It is translated as CASSWDSYNEQFF.